The 30 T cell receptor beta chains listed next were all sequenced from one sample in a study of tumor-infiltrating lymphocytes in localized non-small cell lung cancer. TCRdb's table, derived via immunoSEQ multiplex PCR, lists solely in-frame clones and lacks some. The sample yields around 12,000 clones, 80% to 90% seen once. The sample consisted of uninvolved lung tissue not adjacent to the tumor. Receptors were obtained from a human donor with non-small cell lung cancer.

The rearrangement links TRBV7-2 to TRBJ2-3, with a possible D match to TRBD2 (5 bases). V gave up 5 bases and J gave up 2 bases, with 20 bases separating them. CDR1 is SGHTA, CDR2 FQGNSA, per germline. The CDR3 runs 17 residues. CDR3 sequence (DNA): TGTGCCAGCAGCCCTAACCTGAGGGCCCAGCCCACAGATACGCAGTATTTT. Protein: CASSPNLRAQPTDTQYF.

The rearrangement links TRBV23-1 to TRBJ1-1; D is ambiguous. TRBV23-1 belongs to the ORF category, with a function that is uncertain. This CDR3 is 14 amino acids long. The V end lost 2 bases, the J end lost 1 base, and 8 bases lay between the germline ends. The CDR3 spells CASSQKPRNTEAFF. CDR3 nucleotides: TGCGCCAGCAGTCAAAAGCCGAGGAACACTGAAGCTTTCTTT.

DNA of the CDR3: TGCGCCAGCAGCCAAGATCCAAGGGCGGGTATAGTCACTGAAGCTTTCTTT. Translating it yields CASSQDPRAGIVTEAFF. The chain joins TRBV4-1 to TRBJ1-1; D remains ambiguous. V lost 0 bases and J 4 bases, leaving 18 bases between the germline ends. CDR3 length: 17 residues. Germline V gene sequence: CDR1 MGHRA, CDR2 YSYEKL.

V and J are TRBV19 and TRBJ1-1; TRBD1 is a possible D gene (5 bases). Germline CDR1 reads LNHDA; CDR2 reads SQIVND (reference sequence). Between the trimmed V and J ends, which lost 3 bases and 0 bases, there was a span of 17 bases. This CDR3 region has 17 residues. The CDR3 sequence: CASSMSGVGAMNTEAFF. The CDR3 DNA reads TGTGCCAGTAGTATGTCCGGAGTAGGGGCTATGAACACTGAAGCTTTCTTT.

The chain carries TRBV6-5 and TRBJ2-3; D unclear. With 8 bases removed from V and 12 bases from J, the gap between germline ends came to 15 bases. The CDR3 totals 11 residues. Germline values: CDR1 MNHEY, CDR2 SVGAGI. The CDR3 is CASAHASQQYF. CDR3 DNA: TGTGCCAGCGCCCATGCCAGCCAACAGTATTTT.

The V and J genes are TRBV9 and TRBJ2-1, with D tentatively TRBD1 or TRBD2 (5 bases each). The ends were cut back, 3 bases at V and 8 bases at J, with 24 bases in the middle. The length of the CDR3 is 17 residues. The V gene's germline CDR1 is SGDLS and CDR2 YYNGEE. The DNA of the CDR3 is TGTGCCAGCAGCGGACCGACGGGACGATCCACAAGGTATGAGCAGTTCTTC. Its translation is CASSGPTGRSTRYEQFF.

V and J are TRBV27 and TRBJ1-2; D ambiguous. Trimming stripped 5 bases from V and 5 bases from J, with 6 bases between. This CDR3 region has 11 residues. The germline V gene encodes CDR1 MNHEY and CDR2 SMNVEV (reference sequence). In DNA form, the CDR3 reads TGTGCCAGCAGTGGAGGATATGGCTACACCTTC. Amino acids: CASSGGYGYTF.

The J gene is TRBJ1-1, the V gene TRBV5-1, with D tentatively TRBD1 (5 bases). Between the trimmed V and J ends, which lost 10 bases and 1 base, there was a span of 23 bases. This CDR3 comprises 16 residues. Germline V gene lookup returns CDR1 SGHRS and CDR2 YFSETQ. The CDR3 is CASRFSGGSGNTEAFF. The CDR3 DNA reads as TGCGCCTCCCGATTTTCTGGGGGATCGGGGAACACTGAAGCTTTCTTT.

The chain is built from TRBV5-5 and TRBJ2-5; possible D gene TRBD1, 7 bases. V shed 3 bases and J shed 5 bases, with 20 bases lying between them. Per germline, CDR1 SGHKS and CDR2 YYEKEE (reference sequence). The CDR3 is made up of 16 amino acids. Written as DNA, the CDR3 is TGTGCCAGCAGCTGGGGGGACAGAGGGAGTTTGGAGACCCAGTACTTC. It codes for CASSWGDRGSLETQYF.

J is TRBJ2-5 and V is TRBV6-6; TRBD1 matches at 8 bases. This CDR3 is built from 16 residues. CDR1 and CDR2 (germline): MNHNY, SVGAGI (reference sequence). Trimming took 2 bases from V and 3 from J; bases not matched to a gene: 8. The CDR3 sequence is CASSYPRLTGEETQYF. DNA for the CDR3: TGTGCCAGCAGTTACCCGCGCCTGACAGGGGAAGAGACCCAGTACTTC.

The J gene is TRBJ2-1, the V gene TRBV5-4; 8 positions agree with TRBD2. This CDR3 contains 15 residues. CDR1 is SGHNT and CDR2 is YYREEE in the germline V gene (reference sequence). With V trimmed by 4 bases and J by 9 bases, 12 bases remained unmatched. The CDR3 nucleotides are TGTGCCAGCAGCCAACAACGGGGGGGCCTTAGTGAGCAGTTCTTC. It translates to CASSQQRGGLSEQFF.

V gene TRBV19 combines with J gene TRBJ2-7, with 15 bases that match TRBD2. Germline CDR1 LNHDA, CDR2 SQIVND (reference sequence). The CDR3 sequence is 19 residues long. Trimming at V came to 7 bases and at J to 0 bases, leaving 13 bases not matched to a gene. For the CDR3, the DNA is TGTGCCAGTACCAAGACGGGACTAGCGGGGGGAAAGTCCTCCTACGAGCAGTACTTC. Its protein product is CASTKTGLAGGKSSYEQYF.

This clone appeared once. V usage is TRBV5-1 and J usage is TRBJ1-6; 8 positions agree with TRBD1. Germline V gene sequence: CDR1 SGHRS, CDR2 YFSETQ. The CDR3 length is 14 residues. Trimming cost V 4 bases and J 6 bases; bases outside gene matches: 3. For the CDR3, the DNA is TGCGCCAGCAGCCGAACAGGGGGTAATTCACCCCTCCACTTT. Protein: CASSRTGGNSPLHF.

The chain is built from TRBV15 and TRBJ2-7; 9 bases line up with TRBD2. J lost 2 bases, V lost 4 bases, and 15 bases had no gene match. The V gene's germline CDR1 is LNHNV and CDR2 YYDKDF (reference sequence). The CDR3 has 18 residues. CDR3 coding DNA: TGTGCCACCAGCAACAAGCCCGCGATGACTAGCGGAACCTACGAGCAGTACTTC. Amino acids: CATSNKPAMTSGTYEQYF.

Here the CDR3 reads CASSLEAFTGSTDTQYF. CDR3 DNA: TGTGCCAGCAGCTTGGAAGCTTTCACTGGCAGCACAGATACGCAGTATTTT. The genes are TRBV5-6 and TRBJ2-3; D gene uncertain. V was cut by 0 bases and J by 0 bases, with 14 bases left in between. The CDR3 is 17 residues long. Per the germline V gene, CDR1 is SGHDT and CDR2 is YYEEEE.

The J gene is TRBJ1-2, the V gene TRBV6-1, with 7 positions matching TRBD1. The CDR3 extends over 13 amino acids. V gave up 5 bases and J gave up 8 bases; unmatched junction bases: 8. Per the germline V gene, CDR1 is MNHNS and CDR2 is SASEGT. CDR3 nucleotide sequence: TGTGCCAGCAGTTTCGACAGGGCGGGAGGCTACACCTTC. This codes for CASSFDRAGGYTF.

This clone was seen a single time. The chain employs TRBV7-2 and TRBJ1-2, with TRBD1 matching over 8 bases. V was pared by 0 bases and J by 4 bases, with 7 bases of the junction left unmatched. Germline-derived CDR1 and CDR2 are SGHTA and FQGNSA. The CDR3 loop spans 16 amino acids. In nucleotides, the CDR3 is TGTGCCAGCAGCTTAGCGCAGGGACAGGTGGGCTATGGCTACACCTTC. This translates into CASSLAQGQVGYGYTF.

The rearrangement uses TRBV6-1 and TRBJ1-1, with unresolved D. Germline values: CDR1 MNHNS, CDR2 SASEGT. The V gene lost 7 bases and the J gene lost 6 bases, with 21 bases spanning the gap. This CDR3 region has 15 residues. The CDR3 nucleotides read TGTGCCAGCACCGAAGGCCAATTGGTCTGGGCTGAAGCTTTCTTT. It translates to CASTEGQLVWAEAFF.

The chain combines TRBV9 with TRBJ2-1; 12 nucleotides line up with TRBD2. Germline CDR1 is SGDLS and CDR2 is YYNGEE. The CDR3 loop spans 15 amino acids. V was pared by 4 bases and J by 9 bases, with 8 bases of the junction left unmatched. Written as DNA, the CDR3 is TGTGCCAGCAGCCCTAGCCGGACTAGCGGGGTTGAGCAGTTCTTC. Amino acid sequence: CASSPSRTSGVEQFF.

This clone occurred a few times. The V gene is TRBV28, the J gene TRBJ1-3, with 7 nucleotides matching TRBD1. The CDR3 is made up of 16 amino acids. Losses at the gene ends were 6 bases for V and 0 bases for J; bases not matched to a gene: 8. Germline CDR1 is MDHEN and CDR2 is SYDVKM. CDR3 in amino acids: CASSLQGDYSGNTIYF. DNA for the CDR3: TGTGCCAGCAGCCTTCAGGGGGACTACTCTGGAAACACCATATATTTT.

The chain recombines TRBV5-1 with TRBJ2-5, with D unclear. V was clipped by 5 bases and J by 1 base, with 9 bases between them. The CDR3 runs to 13 residues. From germline, CDR1 is SGHRS and CDR2 YFSETQ. The CDR3 protein is CASRPDPQETQYF. DNA of the CDR3: TGCGCCAGCAGACCGGACCCCCAAGAGACCCAGTACTTC. Based on the CDR3 plus reference TRBV5-1 and TRBJ2-5, the full variable domain is KAGVTQTPRYLIKTRGQQVTLSCSPISGHRSVSWYQQTPGQGLQFLFEYFSETQRNKGNFPGRFSGRQFSNSRSEMNVSTLELGDSALYLCASRPDPQETQYFGPGTRLLVL.

This sequence joins TRBV5-5 and TRBJ1-6; 7 bases line up with TRBD1. This CDR3 has 14 residues. V was pared by 2 bases and J by 7 bases, with 3 bases of the junction left unmatched. Germline values: CDR1 SGHKS, CDR2 YYEKEE (reference sequence). The CDR3 protein is CASSLQGINSPLHF. In nucleotides, the CDR3 is TGTGCCAGCAGCTTACAGGGGATCAATTCACCCCTCCACTTT.

The CDR3 here is CASSPRQENTEAFF. For the CDR3, the DNA is TGTGCCAGCTCACCACGGCAGGAAAACACTGAAGCTTTCTTT. The chain has TRBV18 and TRBJ1-1, with D unresolved. Germline V lookup: CDR1 KGHSH, CDR2 LQKENI. The CDR3 runs 14 residues. V was pared by 1 base and J by 2 bases, with 8 bases between.

Of note for this clone: Other DNA sequences in this sample translate to the same CDR3. This sequence joins TRBV18 and TRBJ1-1; TRBD1 matches at 8 bases. Trimming at V came to 2 bases and at J to 4 bases, leaving 3 bases not matched to a gene. The germline V gene encodes CDR1 KGHSH and CDR2 LQKENI. The CDR3 length is 14 residues. CDR3 region: CASSPGQGSTEAFF. The CDR3 nucleotides are TGTGCCAGCTCACCAGGACAGGGTAGCACTGAAGCTTTCTTT.

V gene TRBV27 combines with J gene TRBJ1-2, with D maybe TRBD1 (6 bases). Germline lookup yields CDR1 MNHEY and CDR2 SMNVEV (reference sequence). The length of the CDR3 is 13 residues. V was shortened by 5 bases and J by 7 bases, with 14 bases between the two germline ends. The CDR3 bases are TGTGCCAGCAGTATACGACAGGCAGCTGGCTACACCTTC. Translated: CASSIRQAAGYTF.

This clone was detected only a few times. The chain couples TRBV6-1 to TRBJ2-7; D uncertain. The V end lost 10 bases, the J end lost 3 bases, and 13 bases lay between the germline ends. CDR1 and CDR2 from the germline V gene are MNHNS and SASEGT. The CDR3 totals 12 residues. DNA for the CDR3: TGTGCCATACTCCCGGACGGCTACGAGCAGTACTTC. Its translation: CAILPDGYEQYF.

The genes are TRBV27 and TRBJ1-6; D gene uncertain. CDR1 and CDR2 from the germline V gene are MNHEY and SMNVEV (reference sequence). The V end was cut by 6 bases, the J end by 0 bases, with 9 bases between. The CDR3 is 15 residues long. CDR3 region: CASRILSSYNSPLHF. The CDR3, as DNA: TGTGCCAGCAGAATCCTCAGCTCCTATAATTCACCCCTCCACTTT.

This clone occurred a few times. The chain joins TRBV7-9 to TRBJ1-2; D might be TRBD1 (5 bases). Germline-derived CDR1 and CDR2 are SEHNR and FQNEAQ (reference sequence). The CDR3 consists of 12 residues. Between the trimmed V and J ends, which lost 2 bases and 9 bases, there was a span of 10 bases. The chain's CDR3 is CASSLLPGSYTF. Here the CDR3 DNA reads TGTGCCAGCAGCTTACTTCCAGGGAGCTACACCTTC.

The chain combines TRBV9 with TRBJ1-6; the D gene is possibly TRBD1 (6 bases). Trimming removed 5 bases at V and 10 bases at J, with 10 bases between. From germline, CDR1 is SGDLS and CDR2 YYNGEE. This CDR3 region has 12 residues. The CDR3 region is CASRGADSPLHF. CDR3 DNA: TGTGCCAGCAGGGGGGCTGACTCACCCCTCCACTTT.

The DNA for the CDR3 is TGTGCCAGCTCACCAATAACAGGTCGGGATACGCAGTATTTT. As protein: CASSPITGRDTQYF. The chain combines TRBV18 with TRBJ2-3; weak D call: TRBD1 (5 bases). The CDR3 runs 14 residues. V dropped 2 bases and J dropped 6 bases, with 12 bases sitting between them. Germline V gene lookup returns CDR1 KGHSH and CDR2 LQKENI.